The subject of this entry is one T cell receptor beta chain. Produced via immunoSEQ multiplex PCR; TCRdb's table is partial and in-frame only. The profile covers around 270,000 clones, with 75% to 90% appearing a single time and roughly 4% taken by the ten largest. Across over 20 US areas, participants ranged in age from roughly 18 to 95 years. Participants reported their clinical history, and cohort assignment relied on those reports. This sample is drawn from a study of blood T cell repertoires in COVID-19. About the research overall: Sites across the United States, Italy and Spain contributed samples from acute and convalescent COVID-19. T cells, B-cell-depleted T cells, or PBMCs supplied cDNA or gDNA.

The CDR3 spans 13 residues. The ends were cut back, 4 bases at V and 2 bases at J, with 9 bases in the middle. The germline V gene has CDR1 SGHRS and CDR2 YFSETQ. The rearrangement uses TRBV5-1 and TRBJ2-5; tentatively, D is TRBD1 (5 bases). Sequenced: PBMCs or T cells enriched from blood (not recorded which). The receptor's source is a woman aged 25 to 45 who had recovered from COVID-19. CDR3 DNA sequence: TGCGCCAGCAGCAACAGGTGGCAAGAGACCCAGTACTTC. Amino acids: CASSNRWQETQYF.